The sample holds many counts of the clone carrying this T cell receptor beta chain. The data derive from a study of identical twins. The CDR3 sequence is 14 residues long. Germline trimming cut 1 base from V and 2 bases from J; bases unmatched to any gene: 2. Germline V gene lookup returns CDR1 LGHNA and CDR2 YSLEER. Using its own MiXCR run on the 5' RACE reads, TCRdb lists one record per CDR3 protein. The sample has about 570,000 distinct CDR3 sequences; 9.6% are singletons. The same data also went into a second study, on yellow fever vaccine responses in identical twins.

The chain is built from TRBV4-3 and TRBJ2-7; 7 bases are shared with TRBD2. The sequence was obtained from a woman younger than 35 in good health. Sequences were obtained from PBMCs. The CDR3: CASSQARGAYEQYF. The CDR3 coding sequence is TGCGCCAGCAGCCAAGCACGGGGGGCCTACGAGCAGTACTTC.